Presented here are 20 T cell receptor beta chains from one specimen sequenced in a study of identical twins. TCRdb re-called the 5' RACE reads with MiXCR, one entry per CDR3 protein. The sample lists fewer than 800,000 distinct CDR3 sequences, around 7.5% seen once, with over 1.5% in the top ten. These data are also associated with another study on yellow fever vaccine responses in identical twins.

What was sequenced was PBMCs. The receptors here all came from a woman aged 18-29 years in good health.

Here the CDR3 DNA reads TGTGCCAGCACCTTTACGGGCCTGAACACTGAAGCTTTCTTT. Protein sequence: CASTFTGLNTEAFF. This rearrangement joins TRBV12-3 or TRBV12-4 to TRBJ1-1; D is undetermined. The CDR3 totals 14 residues. V was shortened by 7 bases and J by 0 bases, with 12 bases between the two germline ends.

This clonotype has at least ten counts. V and J are TRBV6-2 or TRBV6-3 and TRBJ2-5, with TRBD2 matching over 10 bases. V lost 5 bases to trimming and J lost 3 bases; unmatched junction nucleotides: 24. CDR1 is MNHEY, CDR2 SVGEGT, per germline. This CDR3 region has 21 residues. Here the CDR3 reads CASSLRGGLAGVSRGKETQYF. As DNA, the CDR3 is TGTGCCAGCAGTCTCCGAGGGGGGCTAGCGGGAGTCTCCCGGGGTAAAGAGACCCAGTACTTC.

This clonotype was seen ten or more times. The V and J genes are TRBV29-1 and TRBJ2-1; no reliable D call. The ends were cut back, 0 bases at V and 0 bases at J, with 12 bases in the middle. This CDR3 has 16 residues. Germline V gives CDR1 SQVTM, CDR2 ANQGSEA. CDR3 DNA: TGCAGCGTTGAAGATCCATGGACCAGCTCCTACAATGAGCAGTTCTTC. As protein: CSVEDPWTSSYNEQFF.

This clonotype was found a few times. The chain combines TRBV12-3 or TRBV12-4 with TRBJ2-1; TRBD2 agrees at 7 bases. V dropped 3 bases and J dropped 4; count of bases not matched to a gene: 12. The CDR3 loop spans 17 amino acids. CDR3 sequence: CASSFRADEAGYNEQFF. For the CDR3, the DNA is TGTGCCAGCAGTTTCCGAGCAGACGAAGCGGGATACAATGAGCAGTTCTTC.

This clonotype was found a few times. The J gene is TRBJ2-7, the V gene TRBV5-1, with 7 bases lining up with TRBD2. This CDR3 is 13 amino acids long. Germline CDR1 reads SGHRS; CDR2 reads YFSETQ. With 5 bases clipped from V and 7 bases from J, the junction kept 9 bases outside the gene matches. Here the CDR3 reads CASRTDGLEEQYF. CDR3 bases: TGCGCCAGCAGGACCGACGGACTAGAGGAGCAGTACTTC.

This clonotype was counted at least ten times. This CDR3 is CASSGSRNYSNQPQHF. The CDR3 coding sequence is TGTGCCAGCAGTGGTTCACGGAATTATAGCAATCAGCCCCAGCATTTT. The chain is built from TRBV2 and TRBJ1-5; no firm D call. V gave up 4 bases and J gave up 0 bases, with 13 bases separating them. The germline V gene encodes CDR1 SNHLY and CDR2 FYNNEI. This CDR3 has 16 amino acids.

In its sample, this clonotype was seen a few times. The rearrangement uses TRBV9 and TRBJ2-3; a weak D match, TRBD2 (5 bases). Germline V gene sequence: CDR1 SGDLS, CDR2 YYNGEE. V shed 2 bases and J shed 4 bases, with 11 bases lying between them. This CDR3 contains 14 residues. The CDR3 DNA is TGTGCCAGCAGCGTCAGCGGTGGGGCAGATACGCAGTATTTT. Amino acid sequence: CASSVSGGADTQYF.

V and J are TRBV9 and TRBJ2-6; 7 nucleotides align to TRBD1. The CDR3 totals 16 residues. The V gene end was trimmed by 4 bases and the J gene end by 0 bases; junction bases not matched to a gene: 4. The germline V gene has CDR1 SGDLS and CDR2 YYNGEE. CDR3 nucleotide sequence: TGTGCCAGCAGCAAAGGGGGCACCTCTGGGGCCAACGTCCTGACTTTC. Translating it yields CASSKGGTSGANVLTF.

This clonotype has more than one count but fewer than ten. V is TRBV20-1 and J is TRBJ1-4; D gene unclear. The CDR3 length is 13 residues. CDR1 and CDR2 from the germline V gene are DFQATT and SNEGSKA (reference sequence). V lost 6 bases and J 1 base, leaving 9 bases between the germline ends. The CDR3 loop reads CSAIHETNEKLFF. CDR3 DNA sequence: TGCAGTGCAATACACGAAACTAATGAAAAACTGTTTTTT.

This clonotype was picked up a small number of times. The chain links TRBV10-3 to TRBJ2-5; TRBD1 agrees at 8 bases. Per the germline V gene, CDR1 is ENHRY and CDR2 is SYGVKD. CDR3 length equals 14 residues. The J segment lost 5 bases and the V segment lost 6 bases, leaving 8 bases of the junction unmatched. The chain's CDR3 is CAIRNDRGSETQYF. Written as DNA, the CDR3 is TGTGCCATCAGAAATGACAGGGGCTCGGAGACCCAGTACTTC.

This clonotype has only a few counts. CDR3 in amino acids: CSVLKAAGRRSNYGYTF. The CDR3 coding sequence is TGCAGCGTTCTAAAGGCGGCAGGGAGACGATCAAACTATGGCTACACCTTC. The gene calls are TRBV29-1 and TRBJ1-2, with a weak D call TRBD1 (5 bases). The CDR3 totals 17 residues. Germline CDR1 reads SQVTM; CDR2 reads ANQGSEA. V was clipped by 5 bases and J by 2 bases, with 24 bases between them.

Many counts were recorded for this clonotype. This chain joins TRBV6-5 and TRBJ1-1; the D gene is possibly TRBD1 (5 bases). The germline V and J ends were trimmed by 2 bases and 7 bases, with 11 bases remaining between them. Germline CDR1 MNHEY, CDR2 SVGAGI. This CDR3 is built from 13 residues. The CDR3 DNA is TGTGCCAGCAGTTACCGACAGTACGGTGAAGCTTTCTTT. It translates to CASSYRQYGEAFF.

A few counts support this clonotype. The J gene is TRBJ1-3, the V gene TRBV12-3 or TRBV12-4; 9 bases map to TRBD1. The V segment lost 6 bases and the J segment 0 bases; nucleotides outside the gene matches: 6. CDR3 length equals 16 residues. The CDR3 here is CASRGQGRSSGNTIYF. CDR3 in DNA: TGTGCCAGCAGGGGACAGGGAAGGTCCTCTGGAAACACCATATATTTT.

This clonotype has at least ten counts. The chain employs TRBV12-3 or TRBV12-4 and TRBJ1-1; maybe TRBD1 (6 bases). V gave up 7 bases and J gave up 11 bases, with 17 bases separating them. The CDR3 spans 12 residues. The CDR3 coding sequence is TGTGCCAGCACCCAAATGGGGGCGCGGGCTTTCTTT. It specifies CASTQMGARAFF.

In this sample, this clonotype turned up a few times. V gene TRBV10-2 combines with J gene TRBJ2-1, with TRBD1 matching 9 bases. From germline, CDR1 is WSHSY and CDR2 SAAADI. This CDR3 region has 14 residues. Germline trimming cut 4 bases from V and 9 bases from J; bases unmatched to any gene: 7. DNA of the CDR3: TGCGCCAGCAGTGGACAGGGGGTTCTGAGTGAGCAGTTCTTC. Translating gives CASSGQGVLSEQFF.

This clonotype was observed many times. The chain combines TRBV15 with TRBJ1-1; D uncertain. V dropped 0 bases and J dropped 6 bases, with 11 bases sitting between them. Germline CDR1 is LNHNV and CDR2 is YYDKDF (reference sequence). The CDR3 extends over 14 amino acids. The DNA for the CDR3 is TGTGCCACCAGCAGAGATATTGGTGGATCTGAAGCTTTCTTT. Translation: CATSRDIGGSEAFF.

The chain is built from TRBV25-1 and TRBJ2-5; TRBD1 matches 12 bases. After removal of 4 bases from V and 5 bases from J, the junction contained 5 bases not matched to a gene. The CDR3 loop spans 15 amino acids. Germline V CDR1 and CDR2: MGHDK, SYGVNS. For the CDR3, the DNA is TGTGCCAGCAGTGGTGGGACAGGGGGCCTGGAGACCCAGTACTTC. Translation gives CASSGGTGGLETQYF.

The table lists this clonotype with a few counts. The chain has TRBV7-6 and TRBJ2-2; D might be TRBD2 (5 bases). CDR1 is SGHVS, CDR2 FNYEAQ, per germline. The CDR3 spans 16 residues. The V and J ends lost 4 bases and 0 bases respectively, with 12 bases between them. CDR3 sequence reads: CASSWELIANTGELFF. For the CDR3, the DNA is TGTGCCAGCAGCTGGGAGTTAATCGCGAACACCGGGGAGCTGTTTTTT.

The chain has TRBV24-1 and TRBJ2-2; 8 bases align to TRBD2. Unmatched junction bases numbered 5, after V lost 1 base and J lost 5 bases. Germline V gene sequence: CDR1 KGHDR, CDR2 SFDVKD. CDR3 length: 16 amino acids. CDR3 in amino acids: CATSDLPGGPTGELFF. The CDR3 DNA is TGTGCCACCAGTGATTTACCGGGAGGGCCGACCGGGGAGCTGTTTTTT.

The chain is built from TRBV6-4 and TRBJ1-1, with D unresolved. Per germline, CDR1 MRHNA and CDR2 SNTAGT. V lost 6 bases to trimming and J lost 0 bases, with 11 bases between them. The CDR3 totals 14 residues. CDR3 coding DNA: TGTGCCAGCAGACCGACCGCCATGAACACTGAAGCTTTCTTT. Encoded protein: CASRPTAMNTEAFF.